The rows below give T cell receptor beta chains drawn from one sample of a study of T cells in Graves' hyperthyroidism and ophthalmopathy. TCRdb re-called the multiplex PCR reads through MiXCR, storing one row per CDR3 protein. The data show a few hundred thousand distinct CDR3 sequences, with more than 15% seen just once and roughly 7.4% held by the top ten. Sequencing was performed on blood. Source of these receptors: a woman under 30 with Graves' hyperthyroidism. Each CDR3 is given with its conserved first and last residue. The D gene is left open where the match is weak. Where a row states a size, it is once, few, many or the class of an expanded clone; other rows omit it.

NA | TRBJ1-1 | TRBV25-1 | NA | CASIEGQNTEAFF | TGTGCCAGCATCGAAGGGCAGAACACTGAAGCTTTCTTT
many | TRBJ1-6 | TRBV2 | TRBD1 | CASSIQGAVYSPLHF | TGTGCCAGCAGTATACAGGGGGCGGTTTATTCACCCCTCCACTTT
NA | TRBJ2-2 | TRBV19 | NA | CASFGGELFF | TGTGCCAGTTTTGGCGGGGAGCTGTTTTTT
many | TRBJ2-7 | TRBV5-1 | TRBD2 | CASSWAGTSGSSYEQYF | TGCGCCAGCAGCTGGGCCGGGACTAGCGGGAGCTCCTACGAGCAGTACTTC
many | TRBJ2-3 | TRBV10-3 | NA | CAISEFADTQYF | TGTGCCATCAGTGAGTTCGCAGATACGCAGTATTTT
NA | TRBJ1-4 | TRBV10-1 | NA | CASTLDGTNEKLFF | TGCGCCAGCACCCTGGACGGAACTAATGAAAAACTGTTTTTT
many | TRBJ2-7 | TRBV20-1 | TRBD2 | CSARTGGAYEQYF | TGCAGTGCTAGGACGGGAGGGGCCTACGAGCAGTACTTC
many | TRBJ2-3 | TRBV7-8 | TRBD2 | CASSSELGLAGVSSTDTQYF | TGTGCCAGCAGCTCTGAATTAGGACTAGCGGGAGTCTCTAGCACAGATACGCAGTATTTT
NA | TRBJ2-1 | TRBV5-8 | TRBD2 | CASSRTSGGAGYNEQFF | TGTGCCAGCAGCCGGACTAGCGGGGGGGCGGGATACAATGAGCAGTTCTTC
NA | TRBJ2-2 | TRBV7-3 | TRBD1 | CASSIRGPDTGELFF | TGTGCCAGCAGCATCAGGGGGCCCGACACCGGGGAGCTGTTTTTT
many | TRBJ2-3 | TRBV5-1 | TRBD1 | CASSNGQGVTDTQYF | TGCGCCAGCAGCAACGGACAGGGGGTCACAGATACGCAGTATTTT
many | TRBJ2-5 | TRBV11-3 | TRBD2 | CASSLEGTSGRRETQYF | TGTGCCAGCAGCTTAGAAGGGACTAGCGGGAGACGGGAGACCCAGTACTTC
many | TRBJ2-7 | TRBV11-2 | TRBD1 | CASSLRQGVYEQYF | TGTGCCAGCAGCTTAAGACAGGGGGTCTACGAGCAGTACTTC
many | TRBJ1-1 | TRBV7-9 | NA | CASSQQHTEAFF | TGTGCCAGCAGCCAGCAGCACACTGAAGCTTTCTTT
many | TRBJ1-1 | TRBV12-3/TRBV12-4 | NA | CASSLQDTQAFF | TGTGCCAGCAGTCTACAGGATACCCAAGCTTTCTTT
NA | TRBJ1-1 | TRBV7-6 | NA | CASSLGEQNTEAFF | TGTGCCAGCAGCTTAGGGGAACAGAACACTGAAGCTTTCTTT
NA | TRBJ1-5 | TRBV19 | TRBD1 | CASSMPGQLGKQPQHF | TGTGCCAGTAGTATGCCGGGACAGCTGGGGAAACAGCCCCAGCATTTT
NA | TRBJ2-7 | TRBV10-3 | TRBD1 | CAISESGQGLYEQYF | TGTGCCATCAGTGAGTCCGGACAGGGGCTCTACGAGCAGTACTTC
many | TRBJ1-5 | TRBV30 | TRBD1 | CARHQGANSNQPQHF | TGTGCCCGCCATCAGGGGGCGAATAGCAATCAGCCCCAGCATTTT
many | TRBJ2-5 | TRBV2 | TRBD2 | CASSVLAGGETQYF | TGTGCCAGCAGTGTCCTAGCGGGAGGAGAGACCCAGTACTTC
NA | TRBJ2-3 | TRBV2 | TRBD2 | CASIWLPSGGADTQYF | TGTGCCAGCATCTGGCTCCCTAGCGGGGGGGCAGATACGCAGTATTTT
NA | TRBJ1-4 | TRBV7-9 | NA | CASSLPRGKLFF | TGTGCCAGCAGCTTACCCCGCGGAAAACTGTTTTTT
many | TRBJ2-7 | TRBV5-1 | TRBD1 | CASSPLTGGFTNEQYF | TGCGCCAGCAGCCCCCTGACAGGGGGCTTTACGAACGAGCAGTACTTC
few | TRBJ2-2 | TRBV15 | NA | CATSTDMISLAPNTGELFF | TGTGCCACCAGCACCGACATGATTTCATTAGCGCCAAACACCGGGGAGCTGTTTTTT
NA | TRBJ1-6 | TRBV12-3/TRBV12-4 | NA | CAISSRDGNNSPLHF | TGTGCCATCAGCTCCCGGGACGGAAATAATTCACCCCTCCACTTT
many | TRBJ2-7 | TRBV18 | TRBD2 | CASSPPSGSSEQYF | TGTGCCAGCTCACCACCTAGCGGGAGTAGCGAGCAGTACTTC
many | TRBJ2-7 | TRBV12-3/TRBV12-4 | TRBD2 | CASTLAGVSYEQYF | TGTGCCAGCACCCTGGCGGGGGTCTCCTACGAGCAGTACTTC
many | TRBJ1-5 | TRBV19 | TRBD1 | CASSINPGTGPLKGNQPQHF | TGTGCCAGTAGTATAAACCCGGGGACAGGGCCCTTGAAGGGCAATCAGCCCCAGCATTTT
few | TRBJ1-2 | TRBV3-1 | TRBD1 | CASSLPGGHYGYTF | TGTGCCAGCAGCCTACCAGGGGGCCACTATGGCTACACCTTC
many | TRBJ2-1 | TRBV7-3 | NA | CASSSTRDAEQFF | TGTGCCAGCAGCTCGACCCGGGACGCAGAGCAGTTCTTC
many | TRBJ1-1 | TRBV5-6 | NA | CASSLEGLTEAFF | TGTGCCAGCAGCTTGGAAGGGTTAACTGAAGCTTTCTTT
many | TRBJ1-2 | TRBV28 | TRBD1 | CASRDRGRSYGYTF | TGTGCCAGCAGGGACAGGGGGCGTAGCTATGGCTACACCTTC
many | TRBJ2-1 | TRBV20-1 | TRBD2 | CSARTSGRNEQFF | TGCAGTGCTAGGACTAGCGGGAGGAATGAGCAGTTCTTC
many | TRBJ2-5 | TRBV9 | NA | CASSVADSQETQYF | TGTGCCAGCAGCGTAGCCGACTCACAAGAGACCCAGTACTTC
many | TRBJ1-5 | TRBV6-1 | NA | CASSEPWPQHF | TGTGCCAGCAGTGAGCCTTGGCCCCAGCATTTT
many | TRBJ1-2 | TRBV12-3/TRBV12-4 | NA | CASSFSGNYGYTF | TGTGCCAGCAGTTTCTCGGGAAACTATGGCTACACCTTC
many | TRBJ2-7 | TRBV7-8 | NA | CASSLLRDRPGAYEQYF | TGTGCCAGCAGCCTCCTTAGGGACCGACCCGGGGCCTACGAGCAGTACTTC
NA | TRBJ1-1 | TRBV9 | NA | CASSVGGPGAFF | TGTGCCAGCAGCGTAGGCGGCCCGGGGGCTTTCTTT
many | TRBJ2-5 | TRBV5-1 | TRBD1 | CASSKNRGETQYF | TGCGCCAGCAGCAAGAACAGGGGGGAGACCCAGTACTTC
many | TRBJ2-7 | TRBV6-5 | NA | CASSYEPEDEQYF | TGTGCCAGCAGTTACGAACCAGAGGACGAGCAGTACTTC
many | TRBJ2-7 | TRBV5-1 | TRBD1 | CASHRGPLDEQYF | TGCGCCTCCCACAGGGGACCCCTGGACGAGCAGTACTTC
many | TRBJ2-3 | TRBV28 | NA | CASSFRLADTQYF | TGTGCCAGCAGTTTCCGACTAGCAGATACGCAGTATTTT
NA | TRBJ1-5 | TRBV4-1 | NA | CASSQDRGGAQPQHF | TGCGCCAGCAGCCAAGATCGAGGTGGCGCACAGCCCCAGCATTTT
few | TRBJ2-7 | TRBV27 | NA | CASSPPGRLGDEQYF | TGTGCCAGCAGTCCCCCGGGACGGTTGGGAGACGAGCAGTACTTC
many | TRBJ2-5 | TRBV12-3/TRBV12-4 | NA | CASSLEGVETQYF | TGTGCCAGCAGTTTAGAGGGAGTAGAGACCCAGTACTTC
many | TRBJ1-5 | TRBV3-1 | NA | CASSVTVGNQPQHF | TGTGCCAGCAGCGTCACGGTGGGGAATCAGCCCCAGCATTTT
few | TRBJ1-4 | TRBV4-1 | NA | CASSQDTGANEKLFF | TGCGCCAGCAGCCAAGATACGGGGGCTAATGAAAAACTGTTTTTT
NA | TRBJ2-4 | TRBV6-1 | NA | CASSPEGAGSLADIAKNIQYF | TGTGCCAGCAGCCCCGAGGGGGCAGGGAGTCTAGCGGATATAGCCAAAAACATTCAGTACTTC
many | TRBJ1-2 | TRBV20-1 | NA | CSAYIPRDYGYTF | TGCAGTGCGTATATTCCTAGAGACTATGGCTACACCTTC
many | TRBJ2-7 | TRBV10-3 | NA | CAIGSSYEQYF | TGTGCCATCGGTTCGTCCTACGAGCAGTACTTC
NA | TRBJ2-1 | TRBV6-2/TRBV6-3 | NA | CASWGGGANNEQFF | TGTGCCAGCTGGGGAGGGGGCGCCAACAATGAGCAGTTCTTC
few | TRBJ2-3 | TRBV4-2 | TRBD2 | CASSQESGGTDTQYF | TGTGCCAGCAGCCAAGAAAGCGGGGGGACAGATACGCAGTATTTT
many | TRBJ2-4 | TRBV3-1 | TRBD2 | CASSQIAGGPSMAKNIQYF | TGTGCCAGCAGCCAAATAGCGGGAGGGCCTTCCATGGCCAAAAACATTCAGTACTTC
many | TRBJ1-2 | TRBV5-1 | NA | CASSLGIENYGYTF | TGCGCCAGCAGCTTGGGGATAGAAAACTATGGCTACACCTTC